Listed below are T cell receptor beta chains from one sample, sequenced in a study of molecular identifiers for immune sequencing clone quantification. TCRdb analysed the PCR reads with MiXCR anew, one entry per CDR3 protein. The sample shows just under 650,000 distinct CDR3 sequences, about 20% of them seen only once. Sequenced sample: naive CD8+ T cells from blood, with Jurkat cell RNA spiked in. Source of these receptors: a human donor in good health. Some libraries in this study had Jurkat cell RNA spiked in. The CDR3 runs from the conserved cysteine through the conserved F or W.

cdr3_length,v_call,cdr3_aa
16,TRBV4-2,CASSQEGLGRNTEAFF
17,TRBV5-6,CASSLVSSGRLGHEQYF
18,TRBV27,CASSSFPQGQEPNAEAFF
13,TRBV15,CATRPTGSSEAFF
12,TRBV29-1,CSVLGANTEAFF
15,TRBV21-1,CASSTGLVRTGELFF
13,TRBV10-3,CAISATASYEQYF
16,TRBV20-1,CSARVGGEGKNTEAFF
15,TRBV4-1,CASSHSGQGPDTQYF
14,TRBV6-5,CASSYSGYGNTIYF
15,TRBV6-2/TRBV6-3,CASGLAGVVYNEQFF
12,TRBV24-1,CATRQGTGELFF
16,TRBV27,CASSPRGPGRTDTQYF
16,TRBV3-1,CASSQEAGVFYNEQFF
14,TRBV27,CASTESGKTYEQYF
14,TRBV5-4,CASSLVLGDETQYF
15,TRBV19,CASSMGLVLNTEAFF
13,TRBV9,CASSVVPRTEAFF
18,TRBV19,CASSGPTPMDSRGYGYTF
14,TRBV20-1,CSARSTEVNYGYTF
17,TRBV7-9,CASSPFARGETNEKLFF
14,TRBV20-1,CSAREGDSVYEQYF
12,TRBV12-3/TRBV12-4,CASSLVMVEAFF
16,TRBV5-6,CASSLNYRQGGYEQYF
17,TRBV28,CASSIPGAGLMNTEAFF
13,TRBV7-7,CVSSLGQGGEQYF
16,TRBV2,CASSERTGGFPEKLFF
15,TRBV13,CASGGNDLGTDTQYF
14,TRBV10-1,CASSESRQAGDQYF
16,TRBV4-3,CASSQDRDKSTDTQYF
14,TRBV28,CASSFSRVGLAQYF
13,TRBV5-6,CASSGDSPYEQYF
13,TRBV2,CASRGGSGGEQFF
13,TRBV19,CASGMGVAAEAFF
14,TRBV12-3/TRBV12-4,CASSGTRVGYGYTF
14,TRBV12-3/TRBV12-4,CASSLAASTDTQYF
10,TRBV20-1,CSAISGEAFF
15,TRBV5-3,CASSGTQGSGNTVYF
16,TRBV5-5,CASSSLLGLAAYEQYF
15,TRBV4-3,CASSQVRTGSYEQYF
13,TRBV5-4,CATTGTGTIEQYF
17,TRBV10-3,CAISEGTSGRPPDEQYF
14,TRBV6-1,CASSDLTESEKLFF
12,TRBV7-6,CASSLADGTQYF
13,TRBV30,CAWSEVYTGELFF
16,TRBV7-9,CASSPYPGGTQETQYF
17,TRBV4-3,CASSQDRVRSSYNEQFF
17,TRBV2,CASTTPPSGGAGETQYF
15,TRBV9,CASSVVSGGGDTQYF
14,TRBV7-9,CASSQLPLTGELFF
14,TRBV27,CVSSLSGFSGELFF
14,TRBV27,CASSLRPSSYEQYF
15,TRBV6-5,CASSLLTGGSYEQYF